The 32 T cell receptor beta chains below were found in one sample sequenced in a study of blood T cell repertoires in COVID-19 (dated by TCRdb to the early 2020s). Library preparation used the immunoSEQ multiplex PCR assay. In its TCRdb copy, this immuneACCESS table keeps in-frame sequences only and misses some clones. Where compared with another copy, unresolved V genes explain less than half of these, and the others have no known cause. The sample table records around 280,000 clones; almost 90% of these occur just once. The ten largest clonotypes hold 1.7% of the sample. Sequenced material: PBMCs or T cells enriched from blood (not recorded which). The source is a young woman with acute COVID-19.

This chain's CDR3 is CASSYRTGTYEQYF. As DNA, the CDR3 is TGTGCCAGCAGTTACAGGACAGGCACCTACGAGCAGTACTTC. The chain recombines TRBV6-5 with TRBJ2-7, with TRBD1 identical over 7 bases. From germline, CDR1 is MNHEY and CDR2 SVGAGI. CDR3 length: 14 residues. Trimming at V came to 2 bases and at J to 2 bases, leaving 3 bases not matched to a gene.

In this sample, this clone turned up many times. The chain carries TRBV10-1 and TRBJ1-1; D is unclear. V dropped 4 bases and J dropped 1 base, with 16 bases sitting between them. The CDR3 loop spans 16 amino acids. Germline V gives CDR1 WNHNN, CDR2 SYGVQD (reference sequence). The CDR3 loop reads CASSGQRQVGNTEAFF. The CDR3, as DNA: TGCGCCAGCAGTGGGCAAAGACAAGTAGGGAACACTGAAGCTTTCTTT.

This clone was recorded once. The V gene is TRBV28, the J gene TRBJ2-7; 9 positions match TRBD2. Germline loops: CDR1 MDHEN, CDR2 SYDVKM. CDR3 length equals 14 residues. V gave up 5 bases and J gave up 2 bases; unmatched junction bases: 4. The CDR3, as DNA: TGTGCCAGCAGTCCGACTAGCGGAACCTACGAGCAGTACTTC. Encoded protein: CASSPTSGTYEQYF. Together with reference TRBV28 and TRBJ2-7, the CDR3 gives the full variable domain: DVKVTQSSRYLVKRTGEKVFLECVQDMDHENMFWYRQDPGLGLRLIYFSYDVKMKEKGDIPEGYSVSREKKERFSLILESASTNQTSMYLCASSPTSGTYEQYFGPGTRLTVT.

In its sample, this clone was seen a few times. The rearrangement uses TRBV11-2 and TRBJ1-6; 9 nucleotides align to TRBD1. The germline V gene has CDR1 SGHAT and CDR2 FQNNGV. V lost 1 base and J lost 7; bases outside the gene matches: 11. This CDR3 has 18 amino acids. The chain's CDR3 is CASSLGVGQGWRNSPLHF. The CDR3, as DNA: TGTGCCAGCAGCTTAGGGGTTGGACAGGGGTGGAGGAATTCACCCCTCCACTTT.

This chain connects TRBV18 to TRBJ2-1, with TRBD1 matching 7 bases. V lost 0 bases, J lost 5 bases, and 7 bases stayed unmatched. The CDR3 has 16 amino acids. Germline-derived CDR1 and CDR2 are KGHSH and LQKENI. This CDR3 is CASSPPRQGKDNEQFF. DNA for the CDR3: TGTGCCAGCTCACCACCGAGACAGGGTAAGGACAATGAGCAGTTCTTC.

This chain links TRBV30 with TRBJ1-2, with D possibly being TRBD1 (5 bases). This CDR3 comprises 14 residues. The V end lost 4 bases, the J end lost 7 bases, and 19 bases lay between the germline ends. Looked up from germline, CDR1 is GTSNPN and CDR2 is SVGIG (reference sequence). The CDR3 nucleotides read TGTGCCTGGATGGCGGGAGGCAGGGTGGGTGGCTACACCTTC. Protein product: CAWMAGGRVGGYTF. Combining the CDR3 with reference TRBV30 and TRBJ1-2 gives the whole variable domain SQTIHQWPATLVQPVGSPLSLECTVEGTSNPNLYWYRQAAGRGLQLLFYSVGIGQISSEVPQNLSASRPQDRQFILSSKKLLLSDSGFYLCAWMAGGRVGGYTFGSGTRLTVV.

The chain joins TRBV4-2 to TRBJ2-3; D possibly corresponds to TRBD2 (5 bases). Per the germline V gene, CDR1 is LGHNA and CDR2 is YNFKEQ. V was cut by 3 bases and J by 6 bases, with 19 bases left in between. This CDR3 spans 16 amino acids. CDR3 region: CASSQAPGGRSDTQYF. As DNA, the CDR3 is TGTGCCAGCAGCCAGGCACCCGGAGGACGCAGTGATACGCAGTATTTT.

The J gene is TRBJ1-6, the V gene TRBV19, with D hard to call. Germline CDR1 reads LNHDA; CDR2 reads SQIVND (reference sequence). V was trimmed by 5 bases and J by 7 bases, leaving 9 bases between them. The CDR3 consists of 13 residues. The CDR3 DNA is TGTGCCAGTAGTGTCGGTTTGAATTCACCCCTCCACTTT. Amino acids: CASSVGLNSPLHF.

The V and J genes are TRBV4-3 and TRBJ2-3, with TRBD2 identical over 7 bases. The CDR3 length is 16 residues. Germline values: CDR1 LGHNA, CDR2 YSLEER. The trim removed 0 bases at V and 1 base at J, leaving 4 bases unmatched. CDR3 amino acids: CASSQDVGRGTDTQYF. CDR3 nucleotides: TGCGCCAGCAGCCAAGATGTGGGGAGGGGCACAGATACGCAGTATTTT.

J is TRBJ2-7 and V is TRBV5-6, with 9 bases fitting TRBD1. V shed 2 bases and J 11 bases; nucleotides not matched to a gene: 11. Per the germline V gene, CDR1 is SGHDT and CDR2 is YYEEEE. This CDR3 has 14 residues. DNA for the CDR3: TGTGCCAGCAGCTTTGCCATTACCGGGACAGGGAAGTACTTC. Translating gives CASSFAITGTGKYF.

The chain is built from TRBV14 and TRBJ1-4, with a weak D call TRBD1 (6 bases). Germline values: CDR1 SGHDN, CDR2 FVKESK. This CDR3 comprises 14 residues. V was trimmed by 4 bases and J by 3 bases, leaving 9 bases between them. CDR3 sequence (DNA): TGTGCCAGCAGCCCACGACAGGCTAATGAAAAACTGTTTTTT. It encodes CASSPRQANEKLFF.

The CDR3 nucleotides read TGTGCCAGCAGCTTCGGGGATCTAGGCTATGGCTACACCTTC. Its protein product is CASSFGDLGYGYTF. This chain uses TRBV7-8 with TRBJ1-2; D is undetermined. The CDR3 contains 14 residues. V lost 3 bases and J lost 4, with 12 bases in between. Germline CDR1 reads SGHVS; CDR2 reads FQNEAQ.

This clone showed up just once. J is TRBJ2-7 and V is TRBV5-1; TRBD2 aligns across 8 bases. V lost 3 bases to trimming and J lost 6 bases; unmatched junction nucleotides: 14. CDR3 size: 16 residues. The germline V gene has CDR1 SGHRS and CDR2 YFSETQ. CDR3 loop: CASSSGSTGGPGEQYF. DNA of the CDR3: TGCGCCAGCAGCTCGGGTTCAACGGGAGGGCCAGGCGAGCAGTACTTC.

The chain uses TRBV12-5 and TRBJ2-1, with D possibly matching TRBD1 (5 bases). Trimming pared 6 bases from V and 8 bases from J, leaving 14 bases between. The CDR3 covers 13 residues. Germline-derived CDR1 and CDR2 are LGHNT and FRNRAP. The CDR3 sequence is CASGPHTGYEQFF. In nucleotides, the CDR3 is TGTGCTAGTGGACCCCATACAGGATATGAGCAGTTCTTC.

The J gene is TRBJ1-5, the V gene TRBV29-1; TRBD1 aligns across 8 bases. CDR1 is SQVTM and CDR2 is ANQGSEA in the germline V gene. CDR3 length: 11 residues. This CDR3 is CRNRGNQPQHF. Written as DNA, the CDR3 is TGCAGGAACAGGGGGAATCAGCCCCAGCATTTT.

The gene calls are TRBV15 and TRBJ1-2, with D perhaps TRBD1 (6 bases). Looked up from germline, CDR1 is LNHNV and CDR2 is YYDKDF (reference sequence). This CDR3 comprises 14 residues. Deletions cut 0 bases from V and 8 bases from J, with 13 bases between. The CDR3 reads CATSRDTQGKGYTF. The CDR3 DNA is TGTGCCACCAGCAGAGATACGCAGGGGAAGGGCTACACCTTC.

J is TRBJ1-5 and V is TRBV19, with 9 bases that match TRBD1. Losses at the gene ends were 4 bases for V and 2 bases for J; bases not matched to a gene: 3. The CDR3 is 15 amino acids. The germline CDR1 and CDR2 sequences are LNHDA and SQIVND (reference sequence). CDR3 sequence (DNA): TGTGCCAGTAGTAGGGGACAGGGTGGCAATCAGCCCCAGCATTTT. Its translation is CASSRGQGGNQPQHF.

The CDR3 protein is CSVGTSGRALSYNEQFF. The DNA for the CDR3 is TGCAGCGTCGGGACTAGCGGGAGGGCCCTCTCCTACAATGAGCAGTTCTTC. This rearrangement joins TRBV29-1 to TRBJ2-1; 16 bases match TRBD2. J lost 0 bases, V lost 6 bases, and 5 bases had no gene match. CDR3 length: 17 residues. The germline CDR1 and CDR2 sequences are SQVTM and ANQGSEA.

The rearrangement joins TRBV2 to TRBJ1-5; no clear D. Germline assignment: CDR1 SNHLY and CDR2 FYNNEI. The CDR3 loop spans 14 amino acids. Trimming removed 3 bases from V and 4 bases from J, with 10 bases in between. This chain's CDR3 is CASSDVSRNQPQHF. The CDR3 nucleotides read TGTGCCAGCAGTGATGTTTCGAGAAATCAGCCCCAGCATTTT.

This sequence joins TRBV10-1 and TRBJ2-1; TRBD1 matches at 11 bases. The CDR3 is 17 residues long. Trimming cost V 3 bases and J 4 bases; bases outside gene matches: 8. Per germline, CDR1 WNHNN and CDR2 SYGVQD (reference sequence). The CDR3 sequence is CASSDMSGQGAYNEQFF. For the CDR3, the DNA is TGCGCCAGCAGTGATATGTCTGGACAGGGGGCATACAATGAGCAGTTCTTC.

This chain joins TRBV6-5 and TRBJ2-4; 8 nucleotides line up with TRBD2. V dropped 10 bases and J dropped 3; count of bases not matched to a gene: 5. The CDR3 runs 13 residues. CDR1 and CDR2 (germline): MNHEY, SVGAGI. CDR3 bases: TGTGCCACACGAAGCGGGGGCAAAAACATTCAGTACTTC. It encodes CATRSGGKNIQYF.

The gene calls are TRBV7-3 and TRBJ1-6; TRBD1 might be the D (5 bases). This CDR3 contains 13 residues. Germline V gives CDR1 SGHTA, CDR2 FQGTGA. V dropped 1 base and J dropped 11 bases, with 9 bases sitting between them. CDR3 sequence: CASSLNDRAPLHF. CDR3 sequence (DNA): TGTGCCAGCAGCTTAAATGACAGAGCACCCCTCCACTTT. The full variable domain, rest sourced from reference TRBV7-3 and TRBJ1-6, is GAGVSQTPSNKVTEKGKYVELRCDPISGHTALYWYRQSLGQGPEFLIYFQGTGAADDSGLPNDRFFAVRPEGSVSTLKIQRTERGDSAVYLCASSLNDRAPLHFGNGTRLTVT.

This chain uses TRBV4-1 with TRBJ2-1; D gene unclear. V was trimmed by 3 bases and J by 1 base, leaving 16 bases between them. Germline CDR1 reads MGHRA; CDR2 reads YSYEKL. This CDR3 has 17 amino acids. In DNA form, the CDR3 reads TGCGCCAGCAGCCATTGGATGGGCACGGCATCCTACAATGAGCAGTTCTTC. Protein: CASSHWMGTASYNEQFF.

CDR3 amino acids: CASSLTGGDGYTF. DNA for the CDR3: TGTGCCAGCAGTTTAACAGGGGGCGATGGCTACACCTTC. V and J are TRBV27 and TRBJ1-2, with 9 positions matching TRBD1. The CDR3 runs to 13 residues. CDR1 and CDR2 from the germline V gene are MNHEY and SMNVEV (reference sequence). V shed 2 bases, J shed 6 bases, and the junction held 1 base outside the gene matches.

This clone was seen a few times. The chain carries TRBV2 and TRBJ1-5, with TRBD1 matching 7 bases. After removal of 10 bases from V and 2 bases from J, the junction contained 5 bases not matched to a gene. Germline loops: CDR1 SNHLY, CDR2 FYNNEI. The CDR3 length is 13 residues. The CDR3 is CATTGEGNQPQHF. In DNA, the CDR3 is TGTGCCACTACAGGGGAGGGCAATCAGCCCCAGCATTTT.

V usage is TRBV11-2 and J usage is TRBJ2-1; D gene ambiguous. The germline V and J ends were trimmed by 1 base and 6 bases, with 7 bases remaining between them. The V gene's germline CDR1 is SGHAT and CDR2 FQNNGV. This CDR3 contains 13 residues. Written as DNA, the CDR3 is TGTGCCAGCAGCTTAGTCTTCCTCAATGAGCAGTTCTTC. Translating it yields CASSLVFLNEQFF. Together with reference TRBV11-2 and TRBJ2-1, the CDR3 gives the full variable domain: EAGVAQSPRYKIIEKRQSVAFWCNPISGHATLYWYQQILGQGPKLLIQFQNNGVVDDSQLPKDRFSAERLKGVDSTLKIQPAKLEDSAVYLCASSLVFLNEQFFGPGTRLTVL.

This rearrangement joins TRBV5-5 to TRBJ2-1; 14 bases match TRBD2. V shed 0 bases and J 8 bases; nucleotides not matched to a gene: 13. The CDR3 contains 19 residues. The germline CDR1 and CDR2 sequences are SGHKS and YYEKEE (reference sequence). The CDR3 DNA reads TGTGCCAGCAGCTTGGTTGGGACTAGCGGGAGCTGGGTGGGACATGAGCAGTTCTTC. This codes for CASSLVGTSGSWVGHEQFF. Combining the CDR3 with reference TRBV5-5 and TRBJ2-1 gives the whole variable domain DAGVTQSPTHLIKTRGQQVTLRCSPISGHKSVSWYQQVLGQGPQFIFQYYEKEERGRGNFPDRFSARQFPNYSSELNVNALLLGDSALYLCASSLVGTSGSWVGHEQFFGPGTRLTVL.

The rearrangement joins TRBV5-6 to TRBJ1-1; TRBD1 is a possible D gene (6 bases). Trimming removed 1 base from V and 0 bases from J, with 10 bases in between. The CDR3 loop spans 15 amino acids. CDR1 SGHDT and CDR2 YYEEEE come from the germline V gene. Here the CDR3 DNA reads TGTGCCAGCAGCTTGTTTCCAGGGGTGAACACTGAAGCTTTCTTT. As protein: CASSLFPGVNTEAFF.

The chain combines TRBV12-1 with TRBJ1-1; the DNA was not used to check the table's D call, TRBD1. TRBV12-1 is assigned pseudogene status. The CDR3 runs to 14 residues. CDR3 sequence: CASSLQGTDTEAFF. In nucleotides, the CDR3 is TGTGCCAGCAGCTTACAGGGGACGGACACTGAAGCTTTCTTT.

The chain has TRBV6-5 and TRBJ2-5; the match to TRBD2 covers 9 bases. Trimming at V came to 5 bases and at J to 2 bases, leaving 3 bases not matched to a gene. Germline values: CDR1 MNHEY, CDR2 SVGAGI. The CDR3 has 14 amino acids. CDR3 in amino acids: CASSRTSGQETQYF. The CDR3 DNA reads TGTGCCAGCAGTCGCACTAGCGGGCAAGAGACCCAGTACTTC.

The rearrangement joins TRBV19 to TRBJ2-1, with 7 bases aligning to TRBD2. The CDR3 is 14 residues long. After removal of 3 bases from V and 6 bases from J, the junction contained 5 bases not matched to a gene. Looked up from germline, CDR1 is LNHDA and CDR2 is SQIVND (reference sequence). The CDR3 bases are TGTGCCAGTAGTATCGGCGGGAGAGCCAATGAGCAGTTCTTC. This gives the protein CASSIGGRANEQFF.

The rearrangement links TRBV29-1 to TRBJ2-1; D is uncertain. V was cut by 4 bases and J by 5 bases, with 15 bases left in between. The CDR3 totals 14 residues. Germline values: CDR1 SQVTM, CDR2 ANQGSEA. CDR3 protein: CSVAWARSDNEQFF. In DNA, the CDR3 is TGCAGCGTTGCGTGGGCAAGGTCTGACAATGAGCAGTTCTTC.